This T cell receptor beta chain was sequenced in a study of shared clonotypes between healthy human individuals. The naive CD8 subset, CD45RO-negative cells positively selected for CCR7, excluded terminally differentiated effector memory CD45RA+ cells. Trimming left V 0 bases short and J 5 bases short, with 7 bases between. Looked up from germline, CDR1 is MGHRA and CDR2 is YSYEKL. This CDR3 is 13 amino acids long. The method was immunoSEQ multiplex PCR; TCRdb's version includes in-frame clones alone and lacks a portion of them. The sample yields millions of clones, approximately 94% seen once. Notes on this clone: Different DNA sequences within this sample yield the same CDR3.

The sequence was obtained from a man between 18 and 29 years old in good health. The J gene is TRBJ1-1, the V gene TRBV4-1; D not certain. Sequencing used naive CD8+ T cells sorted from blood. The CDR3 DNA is TGCGCCAGCAGCCAAGATCGGGGAACTGAAGCTTTCTTT. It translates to CASSQDRGTEAFF.